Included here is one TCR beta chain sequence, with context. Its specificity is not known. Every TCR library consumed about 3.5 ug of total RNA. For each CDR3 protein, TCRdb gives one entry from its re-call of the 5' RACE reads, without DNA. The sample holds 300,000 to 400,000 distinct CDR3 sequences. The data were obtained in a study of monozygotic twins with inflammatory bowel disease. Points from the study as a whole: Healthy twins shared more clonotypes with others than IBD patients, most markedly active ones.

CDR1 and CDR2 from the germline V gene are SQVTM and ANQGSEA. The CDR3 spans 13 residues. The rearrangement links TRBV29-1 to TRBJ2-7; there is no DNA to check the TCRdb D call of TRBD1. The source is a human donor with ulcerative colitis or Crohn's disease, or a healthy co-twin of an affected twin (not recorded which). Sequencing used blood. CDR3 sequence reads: CSVRGDHGYEQYF.